This T cell receptor (beta chain) was documented in a study of T cell changes during pregnancy in multiple sclerosis. Per germline, CDR1 SGHTS and CDR2 YDEGEE. The CDR3 is made up of 15 amino acids. Germline trimming cut 1 base from V and 0 bases from J; bases unmatched to any gene: 3. The method was immunoSEQ multiplex PCR; TCRdb's version includes in-frame clones alone and lacks a portion of them. The sample consists of approximately 60,000 clones, less than 95% of them appearing once. The rearrangement links TRBV5-8 to TRBJ1-2; TRBD1 agrees at 7 bases. Material: peripheral blood, obtained in the third trimester of pregnancy. This clonotype originated in a female donor in good health, enrolled as a control in a pregnancy study. DNA for the CDR3: TGTGCCAGCAGCTTGAAAGGGGGCCCTAACTATGGCTACACCTTC. The encoded protein is CASSLKGGPNYGYTF.